A single sample is the source of the 13 T cell receptor beta chains below, sequenced in a study of cytomegalovirus exposure and HLA in healthy donors. The PCR was carried out with 60 Vbeta primers and 13 Jbeta primers. TCRdb's copy holds only in-frame clones and misses some; the assay was immunoSEQ multiplex PCR. The table lists roughly 180,000 clones, 85% of them singletons. The material sequenced was PBMCs. Every receptor here comes from a boy under 10 years old in good health and CMV-seronegative.

This clone was seen more than once but under ten times. The V gene is TRBV5-1, the J gene TRBJ2-5, with D tentatively TRBD1 (5 bases). CDR3 length: 13 residues. V dropped 4 bases and J dropped 5 bases, with 12 bases sitting between them. Germline V gives CDR1 SGHRS, CDR2 YFSETQ. The CDR3 coding sequence is TGCGCCAGCAGCGGAAGGGGTCGGGAGACCCAGTACTTC. It yields the protein CASSGRGRETQYF.

The chain has TRBV19 and TRBJ1-2; tentative D call: TRBD1 (5 bases). The CDR3 extends over 11 amino acids. Germline V gene sequence: CDR1 LNHDA, CDR2 SQIVND (reference sequence). Trimming cost V 10 bases and J 6 bases, with 12 bases left between them. The CDR3 DNA reads TGTGCCACCGCCGGAGGGGATGGCTACACCTTC. It is translated as CATAGGDGYTF.

V gene TRBV7-9 combines with J gene TRBJ1-4; D gene unclear. This CDR3 is 14 amino acids long. Trimming took 4 bases from V and 3 from J, leaving 9 bases between them. Germline V gives CDR1 SEHNR, CDR2 FQNEAQ (reference sequence). DNA of the CDR3: TGTGCCAGCAGCTCGGGTGGCGCTAATGAAAAACTGTTTTTT. Translating it yields CASSSGGANEKLFF.

This chain uses TRBV7-6 with TRBJ2-2; TRBD2 matches at 7 bases. After removal of 5 bases from V and 1 base from J, the junction contained 7 bases not matched to a gene. This CDR3 has 16 amino acids. CDR1 is SGHVS, CDR2 FNYEAQ, per germline. The DNA for the CDR3 is TGTGCCAGCAGCCCACGGGGCGGGGGGAACACCGGGGAGCTGTTTTTT. It yields the protein CASSPRGGGNTGELFF.

This chain links TRBV7-6 with TRBJ2-7; D call uncertain. With 5 bases removed from V and 0 bases from J, the gap between germline ends came to 14 bases. The CDR3 runs to 15 residues. CDR1 is SGHVS, CDR2 FNYEAQ, per germline. CDR3 sequence reads: CASSPEAVSSYEQYF. The CDR3 DNA reads as TGTGCCAGCAGCCCTGAGGCCGTAAGCTCCTACGAGCAGTACTTC.

The chain joins TRBV5-1 to TRBJ2-2, with TRBD2 matching over 9 bases. Germline V gene sequence: CDR1 SGHRS, CDR2 YFSETQ. This CDR3 spans 16 amino acids. V shed 3 bases and J 5 bases; nucleotides not matched to a gene: 8. The chain's CDR3 is CASSSLAGSGTGELFF. The CDR3 coding sequence is TGCGCCAGCAGCTCTCTAGCGGGATCTGGAACCGGGGAGCTGTTTTTT.

For the CDR3, the DNA is TGTGCCAGCAGCTTCTTGGGGTCAGGGAACGAGCAGTACTTC. Translated, it gives CASSFLGSGNEQYF. The rearrangement links TRBV5-6 to TRBJ2-7, with D perhaps TRBD1 (5 bases). The germline V gene encodes CDR1 SGHDT and CDR2 YYEEEE. V was trimmed by 2 bases and J by 5 bases, leaving 14 bases between them. This CDR3 is built from 14 residues.

The rearrangement uses TRBV19 and TRBJ2-7; D perhaps matches TRBD2 (6 bases). Between the trimmed V and J ends, which lost 4 bases and 3 bases, there was a span of 16 bases. The CDR3 has 15 amino acids. The germline CDR1 and CDR2 sequences are LNHDA and SQIVND (reference sequence). The CDR3 DNA reads TGTGCCAGTAGTAAGGGGTCAGCGGGCGGCTACGAGCAGTACTTC. Amino acid sequence: CASSKGSAGGYEQYF. Based on the CDR3 plus reference TRBV19 and TRBJ2-7, the full variable domain is DGGITQSPKYLFRKEGQNVTLSCEQNLNHDAMYWYRQDPGQGLRLIYYSQIVNDFQKGDIAEGYSVSREKKESFPLTVTSAQKNPTAFYLCASSKGSAGGYEQYFGPGTRLTVT.

The chain joins TRBV28 to TRBJ1-4, with 10 positions matching TRBD1. CDR3 length equals 17 residues. The germline V gene has CDR1 MDHEN and CDR2 SYDVKM. J gave up 8 bases and V 5 bases, and 14 bases lay outside the gene matches. The CDR3 nucleotides are TGTGCCAGCAGTACTCGGGACAGGGGCGCATCAAAAGAAAAACTGTTTTTT. It yields the protein CASSTRDRGASKEKLFF.

V is TRBV29-1 and J is TRBJ2-3, with 7 bases fitting TRBD1. CDR3 length equals 14 residues. Germline trimming cut 7 bases from V and 0 bases from J; bases unmatched to any gene: 7. CDR1 is SQVTM and CDR2 is ANQGSEA in the germline V gene. The DNA for the CDR3 is TGCAGCGAGAAGACAGGGTTCAGCACAGATACGCAGTATTTT. Its translation is CSEKTGFSTDTQYF.

The rearrangement uses TRBV10-1 and TRBJ2-2; D is ambiguous. Between the trimmed V and J ends, which lost 3 bases and 1 base, there was a span of 3 bases. CDR1 and CDR2 from the germline V gene are WNHNN and SYGVQD (reference sequence). This CDR3 has 13 residues. CDR3 DNA sequence: TGCGCCAGCAGTGACCAGAACACCGGGGAGCTGTTTTTT. It encodes CASSDQNTGELFF.

The genes are TRBV30 and TRBJ2-7; possibly TRBD1 or TRBD2 for D (5 bases each). The V gene's germline CDR1 is GTSNPN and CDR2 SVGIG (reference sequence). CDR3 length equals 11 residues. Trimming left V 0 bases short and J 6 bases short, with 6 bases between. CDR3 amino acids: CAWSVGGEQYV. The DNA of the CDR3 is TGTGCCTGGAGTGTTGGGGGCGAGCAGTACGTC.

This chain links TRBV13 with TRBJ2-1, with D possibly TRBD1 on 5 matching bases. Looked up from germline, CDR1 is PRHDT and CDR2 is FYEKMQ (reference sequence). The ends were cut back, 8 bases at V and 15 bases at J, with 17 bases in the middle. The CDR3 is made up of 11 amino acids. In nucleotides, the CDR3 is TGTGCCAGCGGGGTGGACACCCAGATGTTCTTC. It codes for CASGVDTQMFF.